Listed below are T cell receptor beta chains from one sample, sequenced in a study of early T cells in non-severe SARS-CoV-2 infection. TCRdb redid the calling of the 5' RACE reads with MiXCR, one entry per CDR3 protein. Among tens of thousands of distinct CDR3 sequences listed, 6.6% were seen once. The source material was whole blood. Receptors originate from an adult who was a healthcare worker with PCR-confirmed SARS-CoV-2 infection or an uninfected control (not recorded which). The CDR3 runs from the conserved cysteine through the conserved F or W.

J gene,V gene,CDR3 protein
TRBJ1-4,TRBV7-2,CASSLNGVGQGEKLFF
TRBJ2-2,TRBV10-3,CAIRLGLAGNTGELFF
TRBJ1-6,TRBV30,CAWSSQGNSPLHF
TRBJ2-1,TRBV6-2/TRBV6-3,CASSYLSDWSSSYNEQFF
TRBJ2-7,TRBV2,CASSGLGQYF
TRBJ1-2,TRBV12-3/TRBV12-4,CASSRTGRNYGYTF
TRBJ2-5,TRBV20-1,CSAYRGQETQYF
TRBJ2-5,TRBV3-1,CASSQDRGLAGEETQYF
TRBJ2-1,TRBV2,CASSDNVYNEQFF
TRBJ2-7,TRBV4-2,CASSQGLSPGQDYEQYF
TRBJ2-1,TRBV20-1,CSAAADFNNEQFF
TRBJ2-7,TRBV6-5,CASSYSSGRHNYEQYF
TRBJ2-1,TRBV7-8,CASSLYIQLPGLRKFTYNEQFF
TRBJ2-5,TRBV6-6,CASSLVGQTQYF
TRBJ2-7,TRBV5-4,CASSLSGGPAYEQYF
TRBJ2-3,TRBV10-3,CAISAKQGVNGDTQYF
TRBJ2-5,TRBV7-6,CASSERTSGSGETQYF
TRBJ2-5,TRBV6-5,CAAGRETQYF
TRBJ1-4,TRBV25-1,CASRDSQGGREKLFF
TRBJ1-6,TRBV20-1,CSARLGDRDSPLHF
TRBJ2-7,TRBV4-1,CASSQEPARSYEQYF
TRBJ2-1,TRBV4-1,CASSQVGVSSYNEQFF
TRBJ2-1,TRBV5-4,CASSSLAGGRYNEQFF
TRBJ1-2,TRBV28,CASSLSGTGSNYGYTF
TRBJ1-3,TRBV7-2,CASSLGIGSTGNTIYF
TRBJ1-5,TRBV6-5,CASRDGNQPQHF
TRBJ1-4,TRBV5-4,CASSFDPGPTHEKLFF
TRBJ2-2,TRBV6-5,CATGHLTGELFF
TRBJ2-1,TRBV29-1,CSVRRPASHEQFF
TRBJ1-5,TRBV30,CAWSVGGRNQPQHF
TRBJ2-3,TRBV20-1,CSARIADGTTDTQYF
TRBJ2-1,TRBV4-1,CASSQGGIEEQFF
TRBJ1-1,TRBV18,CASSLPGGGTEAFF
TRBJ2-7,TRBV12-2,CASRFKLAGGISYEQYF
TRBJ1-4,TRBV5-6,CASSRRTGRNEKLFF
TRBJ2-5,TRBV29-1,CSVEVEWGETQYF